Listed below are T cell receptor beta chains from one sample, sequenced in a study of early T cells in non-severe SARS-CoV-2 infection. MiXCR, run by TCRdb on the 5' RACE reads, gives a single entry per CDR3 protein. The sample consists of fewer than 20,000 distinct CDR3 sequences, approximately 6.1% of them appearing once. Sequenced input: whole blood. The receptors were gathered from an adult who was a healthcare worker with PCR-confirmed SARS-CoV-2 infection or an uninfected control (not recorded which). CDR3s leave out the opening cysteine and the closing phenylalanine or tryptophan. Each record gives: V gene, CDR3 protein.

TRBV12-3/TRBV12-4 ASRLQGIGELF
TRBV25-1 ASSEESGQSTDTQY
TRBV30 AWRGTGASTGELF
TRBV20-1 SALSPKDRGTSGRPETQY
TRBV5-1 ASSPAGTGLNEQF
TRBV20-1 SARDGGRGIEKLF
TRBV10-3 AIGRGGTSYEQY
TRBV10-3 AISVLAGDEGTDTQY
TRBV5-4 ASTTAGGGIRGYT
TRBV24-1 ATSDHNSYEQY
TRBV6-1 ASTYFGSGANVLT
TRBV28 ASSYWNRDNNQPQH
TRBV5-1 ASSLQVGYGYT
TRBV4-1 ASSQTMTGARLF
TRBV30 AWSVTGGQPQH
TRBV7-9 ASSPPQENQNTEAF
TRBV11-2 ASRKGPGRSYEQY
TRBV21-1 DSSKPLEGYEQY
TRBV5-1 ASSLVVLFNPMNTEAF
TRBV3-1 ASSREGALGTEAF
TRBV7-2 ASSTREGNTIY
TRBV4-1 ASSQDLGDGTEAF
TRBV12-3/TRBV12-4 ASRLSGANVLT
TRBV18 ASSRSSVSYNEQF
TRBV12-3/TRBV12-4 ASTPPGLAGGGEQF
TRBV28 ASSFTGDSYEQY
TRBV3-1 ASSQDGPQH
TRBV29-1 SVALRDRYEQY
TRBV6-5 ASTGGPRAYNSPLH
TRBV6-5 ASSSSGQGLHGYT
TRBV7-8 ASSLGPGPQGYT